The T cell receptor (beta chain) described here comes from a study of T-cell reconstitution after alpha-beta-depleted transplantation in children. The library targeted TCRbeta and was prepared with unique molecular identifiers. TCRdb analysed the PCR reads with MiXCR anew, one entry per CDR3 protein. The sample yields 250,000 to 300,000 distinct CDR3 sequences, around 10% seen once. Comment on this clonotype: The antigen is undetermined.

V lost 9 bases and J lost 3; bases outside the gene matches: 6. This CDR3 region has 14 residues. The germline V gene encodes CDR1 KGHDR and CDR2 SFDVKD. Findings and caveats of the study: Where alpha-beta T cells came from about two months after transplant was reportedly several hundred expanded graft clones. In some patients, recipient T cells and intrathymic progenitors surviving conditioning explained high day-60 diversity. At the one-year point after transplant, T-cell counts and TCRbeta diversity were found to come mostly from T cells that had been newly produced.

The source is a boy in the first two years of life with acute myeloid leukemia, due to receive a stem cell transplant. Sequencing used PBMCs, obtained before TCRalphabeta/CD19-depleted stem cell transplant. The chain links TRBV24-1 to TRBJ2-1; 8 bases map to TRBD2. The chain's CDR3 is CATAPGGSYNEQFF. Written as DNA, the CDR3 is TGTGCCACCGCACCGGGAGGGAGCTACAATGAGCAGTTCTTC.